Sequencing of this TCR beta chain was carried out in a study of T cells after yellow fever vaccination (dated by TCRdb to about 2019). With regard to the full study: Libraries from fractions with low cell numbers were prepared with the SMART-Seq v4 Ultra Low Input RNA kit. To follow T-cell clones before and after both primary and booster YFV17D yellow fever vaccination, bulk TCR alpha and beta repertoires underwent longitudinal sequencing. Two healthy male donors, one aged 18 to 30 and one aged 30 to 40 years, made up the cohort. Bulk PBMC replicates and cell subsets were isolated from blood drawn at multiple timepoints before and after both primary and secondary immunization.

What the study reported, not specific to this receptor: The secondary T-cell response was found to be weaker but faster than the primary response, with a peak reached on day 5 rather than on day 15. A small fraction of clonotypes appeared in both the CD4 and CD8 compartments, likely as a result of convergent recombination. Only a couple of donors were included in the study, so the extent to which the findings can be generalized is limited. FACS-sorted repertoires could contain abundant contaminating clonotypes from the bulk population, so computational filtering was required. Most clones expanded after primary vaccination (about 96% of CD4 and 88% of CD8) were re-detected after the booster, suggesting that broad memory maintenance occurred.

TCRdb lists the instrument as Illumina NovaSeq 6000. TCR cDNA was synthesized by 5'RACE template switching, through which a universal primer site and unique molecular identifiers were introduced. cDNA synthesis was primed from both the TCR alpha and TCR beta constant segments. Library amplification involved two PCR steps, and the second step added sample barcodes and sequencing adapters. Sequencing of libraries was done on Illumina HiSeq 2500 (2x100 bp) or NovaSeq (2x150 bp). In the paper's pipeline: Reads were demultiplexed and collapsed into UMI consensus sequences with MIGEC, and V(D)J alignment was performed with MiXCR. Clonotypes responding to the vaccine were identified with edgeR on replicate PBMC samples, with the criteria of FDR below 0.01 and a log2 fold change above 5 up to day 15. Each bulk clonotype received a CD4 or CD8 identity based on whether the sequenced CD4 or CD8 repertoire contained that clonotype at higher abundance. TCRdb cleaned the public reads at Q25 with fastp, built clones with MiXCR and kept in-frame beta chains. Every distinct CDR3 protein forms one entry, paired with its most common genes and DNA. The V and J calls were determined by TCRdb, not by the authors. This sample holds about 300,000 distinct CDR3 sequences; approximately 8% were observed only once. In total, the top ten clones hold over 3% of the sample.

Per the germline V gene (reference sequence), LGHDT is the CDR1 and YNNKEL is the CDR2. There are 12 amino acids in the CDR3, from cysteine to phenylalanine inclusive. CDR3 DNA is the only sequence kept; it has 36 bases, read in frame from the first base. Between the V and J ends, shortened by 4 bases and 4 bases respectively, the junction contains 7 bases. Read against the paper, the sample's treatment or condition label means: live attenuated yellow fever vaccine strain. A standard Ficoll-Paque protocol was used to isolate PBMCs from peripheral blood. Dynabeads CD4 and CD8 positive selection kits were used to isolate CD4 and CD8 T-cell fractions. TriZol was used to extract RNA from bulk PBMCs, from CD4 and CD8 fractions, and from dextramer-positive and dextramer-negative fractions. Concerning this clonotype itself: No antigen is known for it. Base-call qualities are not available, and no considerably larger clone is one nucleotide away.

The rearranged segments are TRBV3-1 and TRBJ1-2, with no confident D gene call. The sequencing here drew on CD4+ T cells sorted from PBMCs, taken 5 days after the yellow fever booster vaccination. The receptor was isolated from a man between 18 and 35 years old who received the YFV17D yellow fever vaccine. For the CDR3, the sequence is CASSLAAYGYTF. The DNA reads TGTGCCAGCAGCCTCGCAGCCTATGGCTACACCTTC. With the portions outside the CDR3 filled from the reference TRBV3-1 and TRBJ1-2 genes, the complete variable region becomes DTAVSQTPKYLVTQMGNDKSIKCEQNLGHDTMYWYKQDSKKFLKIMFSYNNKELIINETVPNRFSPKSPDKAHLNLHINSLELGDSAVYFCASSLAAYGYTFGSGTRLTVV.